A single T cell receptor (beta chain) is shown here with its context. Source study methods: Scientists estimated how many nucleated cells there were by amplifying reference gene primers. The protocol was immunoSEQ multiplex PCR, while the TCRdb copy is restricted to in-frame clones and leaves out a portion. V and J calls and clone size are those listed in that table; D and trimming were worked out from the DNA. Among about 140,000 clones listed, roughly 80% were seen once. This sample stems from a study of blood T cell repertoires in COVID-19. About the research overall: The origin of the acute and convalescent COVID-19 samples was the United States, Italy and Spain. T cells, B-cell-depleted T cells, or PBMCs supplied cDNA or gDNA.

This TCR came from a human donor in a cohort sampled during active COVID-19. Sequencing input: peripheral blood.

The chain's CDR3 is CASSLVLAGAEQFF. CDR3 DNA: TGTGCCAGCAGCTTAGTTCTAGCGGGGGCTGAGCAGTTCTTC. The V and J genes are TRBV7-2 and TRBJ2-1, with 10 bases matching TRBD2. Germline V lookup: CDR1 SGHTA, CDR2 FQGNSA. CDR3 length: 14 residues. V gave up 1 base and J gave up 9 bases; unmatched junction bases: 3.